The 5 T cell receptor beta chains listed next were all sequenced from one sample in a study of early T cells in non-severe SARS-CoV-2 infection. A single record per CDR3 protein comes from TCRdb applying MiXCR to the 5' RACE reads. The sample consists of tens of thousands of distinct CDR3 sequences, roughly 17% of them appearing once. Sequenced here: whole blood, sampled at baseline. The receptor source for this set is an adult who was a healthcare worker with PCR-confirmed SARS-CoV-2 infection or an uninfected control (not recorded which).

This sequence joins TRBV28 and TRBJ2-3; 8 nucleotides align to TRBD2. Germline CDR1 and CDR2: MDHEN and SYDVKM. The V and J ends lost 5 bases and 7 bases, in that order; junction bases with no gene match: 14. This CDR3 contains 16 residues. DNA for the CDR3: TGTGCCAGCAGTAAATTGATCAGCGGGAGTTCATATACGCAGTATTTT. Translation: CASSKLISGSSYTQYF.

This clonotype has more than one count but fewer than ten. The rearrangement uses TRBV9 and TRBJ2-2, with 7 positions matching TRBD1. This CDR3 comprises 14 residues. With 8 bases clipped from V and 2 bases from J, the junction kept 6 bases outside the gene matches. Germline V gives CDR1 SGDLS, CDR2 YYNGEE. This CDR3 is CASGGQRNTGELFF. Written as DNA, the CDR3 is TGTGCCAGTGGGGGACAGCGAAACACCGGGGAGCTGTTTTTT.

This sequence joins TRBV6-5 and TRBJ1-4, with D perhaps matching TRBD1 (5 bases). V was cut by 6 bases and J by 6 bases, with 11 bases left in between. Germline V gene data show CDR1 as MNHEY and CDR2 as SVGAGI. This CDR3 has 13 amino acids. DNA for the CDR3: TGTGCCAGCAGGAGAGACAGCGATGAAAAACTGTTTTTT. This gives the protein CASRRDSDEKLFF.

The chain joins TRBV7-2 to TRBJ1-6; possibly TRBD1 for D (5 bases). V was trimmed by 1 base and J by 7 bases, leaving 11 bases between them. This CDR3 is built from 15 residues. CDR1 is SGHTA, CDR2 FQGNSA, per germline. The CDR3 protein is CASSLDGGVNSPLHF. The CDR3 nucleotides read TGTGCCAGCAGCTTAGATGGGGGTGTGAATTCACCCCTCCACTTT. Using reference TRBV7-2 and TRBJ1-6 for the parts outside the CDR3, the full variable domain is GAGVSQSPSNKVTEKGKDVELRCDPISGHTALYWYRQSLGQGLEFLIYFQGNSAPDKSGLPSDRFSAERTGGSVSTLTIQRTQQEDSAVYLCASSLDGGVNSPLHFGNGTRLTVT.

CDR3 nucleotides: TGTGCCAGCAGTCCCCCCTTGAGGGCCCGTTGGGCTTTCTTT. Protein: CASSPPLRARWAFF. This chain uses TRBV28 with TRBJ1-1; D remains unclear. Looked up from germline, CDR1 is MDHEN and CDR2 is SYDVKM. The CDR3 is 14 amino acids. Trimming removed 5 bases at V and 11 bases at J, with 21 bases between.